This T cell receptor beta chain originates from a study of response to subunit inactivated influenza vaccine. This clonotype was picked up a small number of times. What it recognizes is unknown. Via MiXCR, TCRdb re-called the RT-PCR reads, giving one row per CDR3 protein. The sample contains under 550,000 distinct CDR3 sequences, around 8% of which appear only once. The length of the CDR3 is 12 residues. Germline V gene lookup returns CDR1 SGHRS and CDR2 YFSETQ. Deletions cut 4 bases from V and 1 base from J, with 5 bases between. Study conclusions and caveats: It was suggested by the authors that few new T cells are recruited by each seasonal influenza vaccination.

This chain uses TRBV5-1 with TRBJ2-5; the D is unclear. The TCR sequence derives from a man between 50 and 75 years old who received an inactivated influenza vaccine. The source was PBMCs from blood, collected around 25 months after vaccination. The CDR3 reads CASSEIQETQYF. In DNA, the CDR3 is TGCGCCAGCAGCGAGATCCAAGAGACCCAGTACTTC.